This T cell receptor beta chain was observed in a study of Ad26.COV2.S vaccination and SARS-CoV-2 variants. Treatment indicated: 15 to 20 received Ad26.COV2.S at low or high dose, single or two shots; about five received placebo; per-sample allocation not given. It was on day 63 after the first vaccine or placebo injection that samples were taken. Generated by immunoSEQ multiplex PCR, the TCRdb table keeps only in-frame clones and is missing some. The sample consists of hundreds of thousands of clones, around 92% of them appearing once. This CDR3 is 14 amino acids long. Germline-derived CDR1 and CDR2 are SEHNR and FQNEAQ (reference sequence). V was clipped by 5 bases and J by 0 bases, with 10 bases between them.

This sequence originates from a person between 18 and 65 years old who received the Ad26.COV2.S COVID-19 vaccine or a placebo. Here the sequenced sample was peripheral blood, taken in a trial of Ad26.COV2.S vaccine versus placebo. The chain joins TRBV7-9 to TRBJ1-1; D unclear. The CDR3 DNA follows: TGTGCCAGCAGCCCGACGGCCATGAACACTGAAGCTTTCTTT. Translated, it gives CASSPTAMNTEAFF. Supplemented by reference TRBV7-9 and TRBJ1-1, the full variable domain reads DTGVSQNPRHKITKRGQNVTFRCDPISEHNRLYWYRQTLGQGPEFLTYFQNEAQLEKSRLLSDRFSAERPKGSFSTLEIQRTEQGDSAMYLCASSPTAMNTEAFFGQGTRLTVV.